This T cell receptor (beta chain) was captured by sequencing in a study of cytotoxic CD8 clonotypes in ibrutinib-treated CLL. Whole-study context: There were, on average, approximately 250,000 productive templates and tens of thousands of productive rearrangements per sample.

Study-wide findings and caveats: Exceeding age-matched healthy donors, baseline clonality also tracked the counts of circulating CD8+ T cells. Public clonotypes occurred uncommonly; on treatment, they contracted or remained stable.

About this clone: Its antigen is not identified.

Some clones are missing from TCRdb's copy, which holds only in-frame ones; the method was immunoSEQ multiplex PCR. The sample carries roughly 63,000 clones, 45% to 65% recorded once. The CDR3 consists of 12 residues. With 8 bases removed from V and 7 bases from J, the gap between germline ends came to 12 bases. The V gene's germline CDR1 is MNHNY and CDR2 SVGAGI (reference sequence). The receptor comes from a human donor with chronic lymphocytic leukemia. This specimen consisted of PBMCs, obtained after 12 months of ibrutinib treatment. This chain links TRBV6-6 with TRBJ1-5, with a possible D match to TRBD1 (6 bases). CDR3 sequence (DNA): TGTGCCAGCGGGGGGCGGGAACAGCCCCAGCATTTT. Encoded protein: CASGGREQPQHF.